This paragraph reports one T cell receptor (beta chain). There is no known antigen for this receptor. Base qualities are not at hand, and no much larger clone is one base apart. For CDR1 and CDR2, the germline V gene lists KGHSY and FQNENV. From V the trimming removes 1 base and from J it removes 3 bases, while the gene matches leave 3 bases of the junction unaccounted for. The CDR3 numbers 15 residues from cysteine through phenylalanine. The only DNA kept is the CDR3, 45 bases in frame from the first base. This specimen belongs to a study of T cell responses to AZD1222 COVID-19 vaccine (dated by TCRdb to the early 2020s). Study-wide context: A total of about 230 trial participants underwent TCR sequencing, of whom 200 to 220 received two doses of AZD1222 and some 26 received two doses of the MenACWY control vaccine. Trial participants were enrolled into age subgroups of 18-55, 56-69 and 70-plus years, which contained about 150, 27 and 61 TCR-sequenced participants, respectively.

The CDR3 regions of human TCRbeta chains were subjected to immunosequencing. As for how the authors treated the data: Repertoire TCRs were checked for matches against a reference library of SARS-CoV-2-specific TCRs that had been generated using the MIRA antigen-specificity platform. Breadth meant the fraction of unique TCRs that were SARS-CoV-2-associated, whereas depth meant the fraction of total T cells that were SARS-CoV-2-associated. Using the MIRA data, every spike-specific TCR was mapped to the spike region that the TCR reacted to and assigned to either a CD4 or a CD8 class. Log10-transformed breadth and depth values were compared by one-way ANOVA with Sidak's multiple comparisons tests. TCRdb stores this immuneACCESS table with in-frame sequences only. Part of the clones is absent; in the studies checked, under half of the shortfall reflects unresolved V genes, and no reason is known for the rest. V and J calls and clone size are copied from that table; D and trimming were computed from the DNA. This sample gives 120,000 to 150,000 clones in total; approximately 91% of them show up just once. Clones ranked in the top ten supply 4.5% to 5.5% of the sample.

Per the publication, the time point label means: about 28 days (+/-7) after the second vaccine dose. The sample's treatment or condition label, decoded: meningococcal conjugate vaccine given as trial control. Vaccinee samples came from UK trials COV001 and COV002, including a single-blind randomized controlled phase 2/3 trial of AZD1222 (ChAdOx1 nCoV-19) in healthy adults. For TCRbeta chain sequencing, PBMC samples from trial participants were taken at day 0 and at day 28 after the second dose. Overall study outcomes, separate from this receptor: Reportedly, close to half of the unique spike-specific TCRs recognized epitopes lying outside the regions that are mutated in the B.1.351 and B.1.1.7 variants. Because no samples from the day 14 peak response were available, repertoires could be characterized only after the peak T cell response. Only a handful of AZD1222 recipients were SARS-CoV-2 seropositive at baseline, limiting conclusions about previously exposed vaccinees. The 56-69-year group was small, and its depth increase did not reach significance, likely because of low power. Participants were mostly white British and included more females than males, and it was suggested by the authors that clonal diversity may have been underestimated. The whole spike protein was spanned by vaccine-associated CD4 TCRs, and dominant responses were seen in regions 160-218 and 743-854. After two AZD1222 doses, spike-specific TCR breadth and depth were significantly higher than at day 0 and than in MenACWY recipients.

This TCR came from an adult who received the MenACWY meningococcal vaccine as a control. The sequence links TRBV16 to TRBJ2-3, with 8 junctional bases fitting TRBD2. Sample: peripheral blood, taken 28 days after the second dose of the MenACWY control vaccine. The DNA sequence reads TGTGCCAGCAGCCAATATCAGCGGGGGACAGATACGCAGTATTTT. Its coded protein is CASSQYQRGTDTQYF.